The 17 T cell receptor beta chains given below trace back to one sample, sequenced in a study of blood T cell repertoires in COVID-19. This table comes from immunoSEQ multiplex PCR, and its TCRdb copy is limited to in-frame clones, with some not included. The sample lists 250,000 to 350,000 clones; roughly 88% were seen once. The sequencing sample was made of peripheral blood. All receptors come from a human donor with COVID-19, enrolled during active disease. The donor label of this sample is uncertain.

The V call is TRBV9, the J call TRBJ1-1; D remains unclear. Germline V gene lookup returns CDR1 SGDLS and CDR2 YYNGEE. The V end was cut by 3 bases, the J end by 3 bases, with 12 bases between. This CDR3 is 14 amino acids long. The CDR3 nucleotides are TGTGCCAGCAGCGGGAGACGGAGGGACACTGAAGCTTTCTTT. It specifies CASSGRRRDTEAFF.

The V and J genes are TRBV18 and TRBJ1-5, with TRBD1 matching 7 bases. With V trimmed by 2 bases and J by 10 bases, 11 bases remained unmatched. This CDR3 has 15 amino acids. Germline V gene sequence: CDR1 KGHSH, CDR2 LQKENI. CDR3 sequence (DNA): TGTGCCAGCTCACCAGGGCAGGGGGACCGGCGTCCCCAGCATTTT. Protein product: CASSPGQGDRRPQHF.

The chain carries TRBV11-3 and TRBJ2-3; 10 nucleotides match TRBD1. Trimming cost V 5 bases and J 2 bases; bases outside gene matches: 7. CDR3 length: 16 amino acids. CDR1 and CDR2 from the germline V gene are SGHNT and YENEEA. CDR3 in DNA: TGTGCCAGCAGCCCAGGGACAGGGGCCCTCACAGATACGCAGTATTTT. Protein: CASSPGTGALTDTQYF.

The genes are TRBV5-6 and TRBJ2-7; TRBD2 matches 8 bases. V shed 4 bases and J 5 bases; nucleotides not matched to a gene: 2. CDR1 is SGHDT and CDR2 is YYEEEE in the germline V gene. This CDR3 has 12 amino acids. The CDR3 loop is CASSPGGDEQYF. The CDR3 nucleotides read TGTGCCAGCAGCCCCGGGGGGGACGAGCAGTACTTC.

The chain couples TRBV19 to TRBJ1-3; 7 bases align to TRBD1. CDR3 length: 16 residues. CDR1 is LNHDA, CDR2 SQIVND, per germline (reference sequence). V shed 4 bases, J shed 0 bases, and the junction held 6 bases outside the gene matches. CDR3 residues: CASSTSGTDSGNTIYF. In DNA, the CDR3 is TGTGCCAGTAGTACGTCCGGGACAGACTCTGGAAACACCATATATTTT.

The gene calls are TRBV7-2 and TRBJ1-2, with D perhaps TRBD1 (5 bases). V was pared by 1 base and J by 4 bases, with 19 bases between. This CDR3 is 17 amino acids long. In germline, CDR1 is SGHTA, CDR2 FQGNSA. The CDR3 DNA sequence: TGTGCCAGCAGCTTAGACGTGGGGGAGGCCAGGGTCTATGGCTACACCTTC. As protein: CASSLDVGEARVYGYTF.

The genes are TRBV28 and TRBJ1-2; possibly TRBD1 for D (5 bases). V shed 6 bases and J shed 8 bases, with 16 bases lying between them. This CDR3 is built from 13 residues. Germline V gives CDR1 MDHEN, CDR2 SYDVKM. DNA of the CDR3: TGTGCCAGCAGCGGGACTCCACCGGGAGGCTACACCTTC. It yields the protein CASSGTPPGGYTF.

V is TRBV20-1 and J is TRBJ2-1, with 7 bases identical to TRBD2. The CDR3 has 14 amino acids. J gave up 5 bases and V 3 bases, and 7 bases lay outside the gene matches. Germline values: CDR1 DFQATT, CDR2 SNEGSKA (reference sequence). In DNA, the CDR3 is TGCAGTGCTAGTGGTGCGGGAGTTGACAATGAGCAGTTCTTC. It specifies CSASGAGVDNEQFF.

J is TRBJ2-1 and V is TRBV30; TRBD2 aligns across 7 bases. Per the germline V gene, CDR1 is GTSNPN and CDR2 is SVGIG (reference sequence). The J segment lost 8 bases and the V segment lost 1 base, leaving 11 bases of the junction unmatched. The CDR3 sequence is 15 residues long. This CDR3 is CAWSAGEAAGDEQFF. The CDR3 region has the DNA TGTGCCTGGAGTGCTGGGGAGGCCGCGGGGGATGAGCAGTTCTTC.

The CDR3: CASSPPLGEQFF. The CDR3 DNA is TGTGCCAGTAGTCCCCCCCTAGGAGAGCAGTTCTTC. The chain employs TRBV19 and TRBJ2-1; D gene ambiguous. Trimming shortened V by 5 bases and J by 10 bases, and 12 bases separated the two germline ends. Germline values: CDR1 LNHDA, CDR2 SQIVND (reference sequence). CDR3 length: 12 residues.

This rearrangement joins TRBV4-3 to TRBJ2-7; 8 nucleotides agree with TRBD1. The germline CDR1 and CDR2 sequences are LGHNA and YSLEER. The CDR3 runs 14 residues. The trim removed 4 bases at V and 3 bases at J, leaving 5 bases unmatched. The CDR3 DNA reads as TGCGCCAGCAGCCCCTCGGGACAGGTCTACGAGCAGTACTTC. This sequence encodes CASSPSGQVYEQYF.

This sequence joins TRBV4-1 and TRBJ2-2; tentative D call: TRBD1 (5 bases). Trimming took off 0 bases at V and 6 bases at J, with 8 bases between the two ends. Germline assignment: CDR1 MGHRA and CDR2 YSYEKL. CDR3 length: 14 amino acids. CDR3 sequence reads: CASSQDVGPGELFF. Written as DNA, the CDR3 is TGCGCCAGCAGCCAAGATGTGGGGCCCGGGGAGCTGTTTTTT.

This chain links TRBV5-4 with TRBJ2-7, with 9 bases lining up with TRBD1. The germline gives CDR1 SGHNT, CDR2 YYREEE (reference sequence). The CDR3 is made up of 15 amino acids. V trimming: 0 bases; J trimming: 4 bases; junction bases outside the gene matches: 5. CDR3 DNA sequence: TGTGCCAGCAGCTTGGCGGGGACAGGGATTTACGAGCAGTACTTC. Encoded protein: CASSLAGTGIYEQYF.

This rearrangement joins TRBV5-1 to TRBJ1-1; D remains unclear. Germline V gene data show CDR1 as SGHRS and CDR2 as YFSETQ. V was trimmed by 9 bases and J by 0 bases, leaving 12 bases between them. CDR3 length: 13 amino acids. Written as DNA, the CDR3 is TGCGCCACCACTCGAGAGCTGAACACTGAAGCTTTCTTT. Its protein is CATTRELNTEAFF.

This CDR3 is CASSWGLASSYNEQFF. Here the CDR3 DNA reads TGTGCCAGCAGCTGGGGACTAGCGAGCTCCTACAATGAGCAGTTCTTC. The chain is built from TRBV13 and TRBJ2-1, with 10 bases identical to TRBD2. There are 16 residues in the CDR3. Germline CDR1 reads PRHDT; CDR2 reads FYEKMQ (reference sequence). V was pared by 4 bases and J by 0 bases, with 3 bases of the junction left unmatched.

This clone was seen a single time. The DNA is omitted, as the CDR3 cannot be located on it reliably, and the CDR3 follows TCRdb's listing. The chain combines TRBV3-1 (or the pseudogene TRBV3-2) with TRBJ2-2; the table calls TRBD2, which could not be checked here. CDR1 is LGHDT, CDR2 YNNKEL, per germline (reference sequence). A total of 14 residues make up the CDR3, ends included. The chain's CDR3 is CASSQDRRAGELFF.

The chain employs TRBV9 and TRBJ2-5, with 11 bases that match TRBD1. Germline loops: CDR1 SGDLS, CDR2 YYNGEE. The V and J ends lost 2 bases and 2 bases, in that order; junction bases with no gene match: 5. The length of the CDR3 is 16 residues. The CDR3 DNA is TGTGCCAGCAGCGTGGGGACAGGGGGGACACAAGAGACCCAGTACTTC. Encoded protein: CASSVGTGGTQETQYF.